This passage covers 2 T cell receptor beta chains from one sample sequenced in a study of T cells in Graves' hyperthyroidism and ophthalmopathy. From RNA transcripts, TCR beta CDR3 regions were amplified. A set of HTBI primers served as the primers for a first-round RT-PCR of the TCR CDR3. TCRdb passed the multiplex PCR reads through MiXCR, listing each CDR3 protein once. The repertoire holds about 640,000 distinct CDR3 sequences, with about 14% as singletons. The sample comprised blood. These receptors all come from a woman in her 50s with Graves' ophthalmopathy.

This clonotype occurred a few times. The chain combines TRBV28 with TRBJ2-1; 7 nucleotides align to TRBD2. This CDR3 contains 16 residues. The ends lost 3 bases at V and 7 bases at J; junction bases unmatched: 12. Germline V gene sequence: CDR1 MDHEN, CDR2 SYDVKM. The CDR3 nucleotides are TGTGCCAGCAGTTTCGCGGGAGAGAGAGGGAGTAATGAGCAGTTCTTC. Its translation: CASSFAGERGSNEQFF.

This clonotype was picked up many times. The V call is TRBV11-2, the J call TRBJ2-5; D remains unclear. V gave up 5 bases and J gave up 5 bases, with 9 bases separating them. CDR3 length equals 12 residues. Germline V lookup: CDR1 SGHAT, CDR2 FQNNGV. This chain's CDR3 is CASSPSRETQYF. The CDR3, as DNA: TGTGCCAGCAGCCCCTCACGGGAGACCCAGTACTTC.